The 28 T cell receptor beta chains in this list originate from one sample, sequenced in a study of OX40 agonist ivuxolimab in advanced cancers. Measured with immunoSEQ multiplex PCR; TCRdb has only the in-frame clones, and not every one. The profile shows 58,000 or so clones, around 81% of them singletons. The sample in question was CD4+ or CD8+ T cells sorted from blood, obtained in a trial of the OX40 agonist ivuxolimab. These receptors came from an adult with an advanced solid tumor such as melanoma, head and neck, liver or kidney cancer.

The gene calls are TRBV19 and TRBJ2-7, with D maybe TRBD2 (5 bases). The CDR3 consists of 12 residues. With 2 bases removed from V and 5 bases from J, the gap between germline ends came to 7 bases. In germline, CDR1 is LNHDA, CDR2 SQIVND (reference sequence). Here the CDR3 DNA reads TGTGCCAGTAGTATACGGGGTGACGAGCAGTACTTC. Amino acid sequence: CASSIRGDEQYF.

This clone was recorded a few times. CDR3 bases: TGTGCCAGCAGCGTCAGAGACTACAATGAGCAGTTCTTC. Its translation: CASSVRDYNEQFF. The gene calls are TRBV7-2 and TRBJ2-1, with D unresolved. The CDR3 has 13 residues. The ends were cut back, 5 bases at V and 3 bases at J, with 8 bases in the middle. Germline CDR1 SGHTA, CDR2 FQGNSA. Full variable domain (rest looked up from reference TRBV7-2 and TRBJ2-1): GAGVSQSPSNKVTEKGKDVELRCDPISGHTALYWYRQSLGQGLEFLIYFQGNSAPDKSGLPSDRFSAERTGGSVSTLTIQRTQQEDSAVYLCASSVRDYNEQFFGPGTRLTVL.

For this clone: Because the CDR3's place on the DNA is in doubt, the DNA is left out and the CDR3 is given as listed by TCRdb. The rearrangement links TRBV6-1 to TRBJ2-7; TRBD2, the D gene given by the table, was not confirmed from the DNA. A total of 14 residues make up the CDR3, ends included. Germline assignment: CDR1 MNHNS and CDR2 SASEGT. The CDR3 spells CASSTSAGVNEQYF.

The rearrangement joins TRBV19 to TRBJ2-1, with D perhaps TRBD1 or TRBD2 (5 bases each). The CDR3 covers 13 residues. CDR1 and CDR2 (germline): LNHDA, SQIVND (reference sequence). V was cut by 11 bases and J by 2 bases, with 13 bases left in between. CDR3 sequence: CASWDGTYNEQFF. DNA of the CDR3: TGTGCCTCCTGGGACGGTACCTACAATGAGCAGTTCTTC.

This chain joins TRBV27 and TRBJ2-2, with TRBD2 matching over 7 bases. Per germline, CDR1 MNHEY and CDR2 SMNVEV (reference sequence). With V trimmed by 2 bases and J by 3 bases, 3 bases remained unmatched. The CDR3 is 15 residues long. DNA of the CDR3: TGTGCCAGCAGTTTAGGGCGGGGGTACACCGGGGAGCTGTTTTTT. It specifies CASSLGRGYTGELFF.

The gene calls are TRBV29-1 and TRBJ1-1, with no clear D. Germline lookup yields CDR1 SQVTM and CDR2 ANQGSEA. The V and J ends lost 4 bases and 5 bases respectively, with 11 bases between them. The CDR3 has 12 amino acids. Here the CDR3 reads CSVGRAGTEAFF. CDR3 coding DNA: TGCAGCGTTGGAAGGGCGGGGACTGAAGCTTTCTTT.

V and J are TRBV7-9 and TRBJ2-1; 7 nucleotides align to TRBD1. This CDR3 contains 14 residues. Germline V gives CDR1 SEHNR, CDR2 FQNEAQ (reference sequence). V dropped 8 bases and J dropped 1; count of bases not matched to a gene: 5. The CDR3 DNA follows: TGTGCCAGCGAACCGGGACAGTCCTACAATGAGCAGTTCTTC. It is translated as CASEPGQSYNEQFF.

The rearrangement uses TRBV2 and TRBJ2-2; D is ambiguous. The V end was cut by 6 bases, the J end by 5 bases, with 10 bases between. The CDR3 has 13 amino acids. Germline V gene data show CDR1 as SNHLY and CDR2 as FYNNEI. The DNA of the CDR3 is TGTGCCAGCAGCTTCACAGAGACCGGGGAGCTGTTTTTT. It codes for CASSFTETGELFF.

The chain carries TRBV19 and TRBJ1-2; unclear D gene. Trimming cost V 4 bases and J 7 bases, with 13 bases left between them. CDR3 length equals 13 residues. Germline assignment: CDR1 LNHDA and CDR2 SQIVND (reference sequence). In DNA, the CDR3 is TGTGCCAGTAGTACTACTTGGGCAGCTGGCTACACCTTC. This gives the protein CASSTTWAAGYTF.

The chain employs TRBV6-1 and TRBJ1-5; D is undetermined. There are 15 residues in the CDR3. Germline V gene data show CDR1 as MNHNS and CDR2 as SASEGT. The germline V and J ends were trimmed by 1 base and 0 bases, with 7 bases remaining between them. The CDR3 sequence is CASSEDWYSNQPQHF. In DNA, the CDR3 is TGTGCCAGCAGTGAAGACTGGTATAGCAATCAGCCCCAGCATTTT.

The CDR3 here is CASSTSTGETQYF. The CDR3 nucleotides are TGTGCCAGTAGTACCTCGACGGGAGAGACCCAGTACTTC. The V call is TRBV19, the J call TRBJ2-5, with D unclear. Trimming took off 4 bases at V and 4 bases at J, with 10 bases between the two ends. The CDR3 loop spans 13 amino acids. Germline CDR1 and CDR2: LNHDA and SQIVND (reference sequence).

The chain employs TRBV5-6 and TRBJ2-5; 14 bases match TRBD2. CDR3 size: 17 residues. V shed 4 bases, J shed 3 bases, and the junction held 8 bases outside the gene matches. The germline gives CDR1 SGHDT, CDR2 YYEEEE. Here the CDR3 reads CASSPGLAGDWEETQYF. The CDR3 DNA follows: TGTGCCAGCAGCCCGGGACTAGCGGGAGACTGGGAAGAGACCCAGTACTTC.

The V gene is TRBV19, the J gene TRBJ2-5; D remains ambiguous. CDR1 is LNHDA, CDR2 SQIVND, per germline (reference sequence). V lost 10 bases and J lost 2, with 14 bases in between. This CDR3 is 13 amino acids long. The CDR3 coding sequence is TGTGCCACCTCCCGAGACATACAAGAGACCCAGTACTTC. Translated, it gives CATSRDIQETQYF.

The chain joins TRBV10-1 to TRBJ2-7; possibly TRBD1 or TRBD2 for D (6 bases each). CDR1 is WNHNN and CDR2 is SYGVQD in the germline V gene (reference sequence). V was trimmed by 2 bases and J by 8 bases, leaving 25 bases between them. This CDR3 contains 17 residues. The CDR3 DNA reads TGCGCCAGCAGTGAGAGTGGGGGGCCCTTACTCAGTCGGAAGCAGTACTTC. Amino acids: CASSESGGPLLSRKQYF.

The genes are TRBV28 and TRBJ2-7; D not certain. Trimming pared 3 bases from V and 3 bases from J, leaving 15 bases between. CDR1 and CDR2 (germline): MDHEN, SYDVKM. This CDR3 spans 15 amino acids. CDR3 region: CASSLKVLGRYEQYF. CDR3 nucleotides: TGTGCCAGCAGTTTGAAAGTTCTAGGGCGCTACGAGCAGTACTTC.

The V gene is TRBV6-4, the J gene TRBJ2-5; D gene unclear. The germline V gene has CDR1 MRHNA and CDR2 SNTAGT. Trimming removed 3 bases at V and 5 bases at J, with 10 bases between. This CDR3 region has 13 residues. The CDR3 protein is CASSEVLGETQYF. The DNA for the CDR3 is TGTGCCAGCAGTGAAGTCCTCGGGGAGACCCAGTACTTC.

The CDR3 sequence is CSVGTGDQPQHF. The CDR3 region has the DNA TGCAGCGTGGGTACAGGGGATCAGCCCCAGCATTTT. The chain couples TRBV29-1 to TRBJ1-5; TRBD1 matches 7 bases. The V gene's germline CDR1 is SQVTM and CDR2 ANQGSEA. The V segment lost 6 bases and the J segment 5 bases; nucleotides outside the gene matches: 4. The CDR3 is made up of 12 amino acids.

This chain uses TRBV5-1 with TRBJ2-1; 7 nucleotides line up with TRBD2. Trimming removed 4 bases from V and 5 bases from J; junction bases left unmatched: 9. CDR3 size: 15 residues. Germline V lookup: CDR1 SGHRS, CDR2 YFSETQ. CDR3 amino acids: CASSLQLSGNNEQFF. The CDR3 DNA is TGCGCCAGCAGCCTCCAACTCAGCGGGAACAATGAGCAGTTCTTC.

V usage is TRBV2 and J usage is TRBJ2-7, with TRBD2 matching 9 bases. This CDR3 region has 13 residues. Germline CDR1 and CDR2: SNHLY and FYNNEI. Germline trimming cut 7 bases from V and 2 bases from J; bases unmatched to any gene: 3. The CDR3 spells CASNPSGTYEQYF. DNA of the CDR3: TGTGCCAGCAACCCTAGCGGGACCTACGAGCAGTACTTC.

CDR3 residues: CASSRTEGETQYF. In nucleotides, the CDR3 is TGTGCCAGCAGTCGGACAGAAGGGGAGACCCAGTACTTC. The chain has TRBV6-1 and TRBJ2-5, with D perhaps matching TRBD1 (6 bases). V was shortened by 5 bases and J by 5 bases, with 12 bases between the two germline ends. Per germline, CDR1 MNHNS and CDR2 SASEGT. CDR3 length: 13 amino acids.

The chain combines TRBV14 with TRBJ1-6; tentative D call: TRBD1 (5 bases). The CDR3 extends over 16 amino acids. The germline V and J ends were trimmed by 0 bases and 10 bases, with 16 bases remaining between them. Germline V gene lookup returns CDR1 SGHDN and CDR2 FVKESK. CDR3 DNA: TGTGCCAGCAGCCAAGAGCCCAGGGCGGGAAGGTCACCCCTCCACTTT. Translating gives CASSQEPRAGRSPLHF.

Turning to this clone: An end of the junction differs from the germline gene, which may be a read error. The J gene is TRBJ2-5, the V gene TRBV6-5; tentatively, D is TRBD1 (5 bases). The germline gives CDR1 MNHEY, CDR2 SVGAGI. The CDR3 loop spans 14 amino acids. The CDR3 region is CASSFRTLQEAQYF. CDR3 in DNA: TGTGCCAGCAGCTTTAGGACACTCCAAGAGGCCCAGTACTTC.

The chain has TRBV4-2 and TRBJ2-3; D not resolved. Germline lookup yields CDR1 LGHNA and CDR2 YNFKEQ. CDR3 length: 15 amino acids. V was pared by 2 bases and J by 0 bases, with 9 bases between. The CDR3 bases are TGTGCCAGCAGCCAAACCCCAGGAAGCACAGATACGCAGTATTTT. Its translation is CASSQTPGSTDTQYF.

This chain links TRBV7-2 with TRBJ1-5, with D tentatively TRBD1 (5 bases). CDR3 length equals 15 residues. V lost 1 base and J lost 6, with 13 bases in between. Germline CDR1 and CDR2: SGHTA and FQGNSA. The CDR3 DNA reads TGTGCCAGCAGCTTAGTGGGCAGGGCGGGTCAGCCCCAGCATTTT. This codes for CASSLVGRAGQPQHF.

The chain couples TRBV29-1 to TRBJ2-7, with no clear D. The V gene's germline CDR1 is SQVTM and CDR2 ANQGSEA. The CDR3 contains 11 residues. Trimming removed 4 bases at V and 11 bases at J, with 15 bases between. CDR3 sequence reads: CSVGAGQLKYF. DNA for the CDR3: TGCAGCGTTGGAGCCGGGCAGTTGAAGTACTTC.

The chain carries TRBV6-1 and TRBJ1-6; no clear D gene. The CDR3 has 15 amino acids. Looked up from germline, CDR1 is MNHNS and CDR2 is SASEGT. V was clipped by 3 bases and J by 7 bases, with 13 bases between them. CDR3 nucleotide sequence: TGTGCCAGCAGTGAGCTGATCATGGGGAATTCACCCCTCCACTTT. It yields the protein CASSELIMGNSPLHF.

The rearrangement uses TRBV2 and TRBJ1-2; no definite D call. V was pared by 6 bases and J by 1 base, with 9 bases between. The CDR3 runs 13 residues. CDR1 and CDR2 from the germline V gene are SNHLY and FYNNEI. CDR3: CASSEGFNYGYTF. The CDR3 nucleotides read TGTGCCAGCAGCGAGGGATTTAACTATGGCTACACCTTC.

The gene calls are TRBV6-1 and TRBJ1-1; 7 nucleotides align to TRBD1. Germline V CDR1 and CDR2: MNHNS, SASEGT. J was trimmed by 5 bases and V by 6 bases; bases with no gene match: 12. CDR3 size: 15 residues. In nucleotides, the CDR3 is TGTGCCAGCAGGGCTATGACAGGGTCGTCGACTGAAGCTTTCTTT. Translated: CASRAMTGSSTEAFF.